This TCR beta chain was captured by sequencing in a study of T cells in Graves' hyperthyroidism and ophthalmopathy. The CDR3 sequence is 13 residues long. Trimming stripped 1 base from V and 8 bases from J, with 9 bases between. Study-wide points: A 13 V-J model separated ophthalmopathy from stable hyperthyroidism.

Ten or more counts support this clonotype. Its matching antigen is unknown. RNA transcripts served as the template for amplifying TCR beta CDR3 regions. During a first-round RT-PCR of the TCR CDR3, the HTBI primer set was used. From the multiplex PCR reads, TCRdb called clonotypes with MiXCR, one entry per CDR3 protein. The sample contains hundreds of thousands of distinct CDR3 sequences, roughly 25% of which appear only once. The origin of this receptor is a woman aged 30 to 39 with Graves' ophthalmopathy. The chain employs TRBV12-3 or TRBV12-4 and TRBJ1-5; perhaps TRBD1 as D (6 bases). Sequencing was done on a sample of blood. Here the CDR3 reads CASSLGGREPQHF. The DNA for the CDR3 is TGTGCCAGCAGTTTAGGGGGGCGCGAGCCCCAGCATTTT.